This record covers a single T cell receptor (beta chain). Its antigen is currently unknown. The source of the sample is a study of cytomegalovirus exposure and HLA in healthy donors. Profiling relied on immunoSEQ multiplex PCR, and the TCRdb table lists in-frame clones only, not all of them. The sample includes tens of thousands of clones, around 94% of them seen just once. Broader study findings: Reports described diagnosis of cytomegalovirus status by the classifier as highly specific and sensitive. TCR beta chains numbering more than 150 were designated cytomegalovirus-associated.

V lost 1 base and J lost 6; bases outside the gene matches: 1. CDR1 and CDR2 from the germline V gene are SGHVS and FQNEAQ. This CDR3 comprises 15 residues. This chain uses TRBV7-8 with TRBJ2-2, with 11 bases that match TRBD1. The source is a young man in good health and CMV-seronegative. The sequenced sample consisted of PBMCs. The CDR3 loop is CASSLGTGGPGELFF. Written as DNA, the CDR3 is TGTGCCAGCAGCTTAGGGACAGGGGGCCCCGGGGAGCTGTTTTTT.